This TCR beta chain was observed in a study of blood T cell repertoires in COVID-19 (dated by TCRdb to 2019 to 2021). Regarding the research as a whole: Collaborator samples came from the United States, Italy and Spain and covered acute and convalescent phases of COVID-19. The material from the prospective study consisted of cDNA or gDNA derived from T cells, B-cell-depleted T cells, or PBMCs. Deeply sampled blood TCRbeta repertoires from subjects exposed to, actively infected with, or recovered from COVID-19 were included in the dataset. The repertoires were released in a freely available public database intended as a resource for research on the immune response to SARS-CoV-2. The samples were drawn from two sources: the first 160 participants of the ongoing ImmuneRACE study, and 1,254 subjects contributed by 6 global collaborators. A de-identified subject ID, COVID-19 status, age in years and sex were almost always included in the sample metadata. Where available, HLA class I and class II types were taken from metadata supplied by the sample provider and were not determined by assay-based typing. What the research found in general, with its limitations: How much clinical and demographic metadata was included differed by source and by participant, and the metadata was provided uncurated.

TCRbeta CDR3 regions were amplified from genomic DNA using the immunoSEQ Assay, a bias-controlled multiplex PCR. As for how the authors treated the data: Within the assay, amplification of reference gene primers was used to estimate how many nucleated cells each sample contained. To quantify the absolute abundance of each unique TCRbeta CDR3 rearrangement, sequence reads were collapsed and filtered. For each sample, productive Simpson clonality was calculated by taking the square root of Simpson's diversity index across productive rearrangements. The table was pulled from immuneACCESS by TCRdb, which kept in-frame rearrangements only. Such tables lose some clones; where checked, under half of the loss comes from unresolved V genes, and the rest has no known cause. That table gives V, J and clone size, and the DNA gave D and trimming. For this sample there are 200,000 to 300,000 clones; approximately 91% appear just once. 0.65% to 0.95% of the sample rests with the top ten.

This clone was recorded once. What antigen it recognizes has not been identified. No base-level quality is on record; no much larger clone is a single base apart. Trimming at the junction amounts to 2 bases on V and 5 bases on J, and the germline ends lie 10 bases apart. There are 14 amino acids in the CDR3, from cysteine to phenylalanine inclusive. Just the 42-base CDR3 DNA is kept, in frame starting at base 1. The germline V gene supplies CDR1 SGHAT and CDR2 FQNNGV. The collaborating institutions used their own protocols to collect whole blood in K2EDTA tubes. For TCRbeta analysis, collaborators shipped samples in one of three forms: frozen whole blood, isolated PBMCs, or DNA extracted from either of those sample types.

This clonotype was sampled from a woman aged 25 to 39 with acute or convalescent COVID-19. Rearrangement joined TRBV11-2 to TRBJ2-1; a confident D gene designation cannot be given. Input material: peripheral blood. At the DNA level, the sequence is TGTGCCAGCAGCTTACTCTCCTACCACAATGAGCAGTTCTTC. Translated, it gives CASSLLSYHNEQFF.